These 3 T cell receptor beta chains originate from one sample sequenced in a study of cytomegalovirus exposure and HLA in healthy donors. The data were produced by immunoSEQ multiplex PCR, yet TCRdb's version contains in-frame clones alone and is incomplete. The sample has about 130,000 clones, nearly 90% seen once. The sample was PBMCs. These receptors all come from a man aged 30 to 39 in good health and CMV-seronegative.

V usage is TRBV2 and J usage is TRBJ1-1; D is perhaps TRBD1 (6 bases). V lost 9 bases and J 7 bases, leaving 12 bases between the germline ends. The CDR3 runs 11 residues. CDR1 and CDR2 from the germline V gene are SNHLY and FYNNEI. In DNA form, the CDR3 reads TGTGCCAGAACAGGGCCCGTTGAAGCTTTCTTT. Its protein product is CARTGPVEAFF.

The chain joins TRBV7-2 to TRBJ2-3; 11 bases line up with TRBD2. The germline V gene encodes CDR1 SGHTA and CDR2 FQGNSA. V was clipped by 5 bases and J by 0 bases; unmatched bases: 7. This CDR3 has 17 residues. The CDR3 loop reads CASSRPSGGSSTDTQYF. Here the CDR3 DNA reads TGTGCCAGCAGCCGGCCTAGCGGGGGGTCGAGCACAGATACGCAGTATTTT.

The V call is TRBV15, the J call TRBJ2-7, with TRBD1 matching over 7 bases. The junction had 8 bases not matched to a gene; V was cut back by 4 bases and J by 5 bases. The germline V gene encodes CDR1 LNHNV and CDR2 YYDKDF (reference sequence). This CDR3 is built from 14 residues. The CDR3 nucleotides read TGTGCCACCAGCAACGGACAGGTTCTCCACGAGCAGTACTTC. This translates into CATSNGQVLHEQYF.